The 12 T cell receptor beta chains below were found in one sample sequenced in a study of shared clonotypes between healthy human individuals. Clones were sequenced by immunoSEQ multiplex PCR, and TCRdb holds only the in-frame ones, with some missing. The repertoire holds about 2.3 million clones, with approximately 95% as singletons. Specimen: naive CD4+ T cells from PBMCs. Stated subset: CD45RA+ positively selected. The origin of the receptors is a man younger than 35 in good health. Some clones in this sample may be carry-over from other donors' samples.

In its sample, this clone was seen once. V usage is TRBV2 and J usage is TRBJ2-7, with D hard to call. CDR1 and CDR2 from the germline V gene are SNHLY and FYNNEI. CDR3 length: 13 amino acids. V shed 4 bases and J shed 6 bases, with 13 bases lying between them. CDR3 coding DNA: TGTGCCAGCAGTGTGGAGAAAAATGGCGAGCAGTACTTC. Its protein product is CASSVEKNGEQYF.

On this clone: This CDR3 is also generated by other DNA sequences in the sample. V gene TRBV2 combines with J gene TRBJ2-2; D might be TRBD1 (5 bases). CDR1 is SNHLY and CDR2 is FYNNEI in the germline V gene. The CDR3 spans 14 residues. V lost 6 bases to trimming and J lost 0 bases, with 8 bases between them. CDR3 protein: CASRGLANTGELFF. The CDR3 DNA follows: TGTGCCAGCAGGGGGCTAGCGAACACCGGGGAGCTGTTTTTT.

V is TRBV15 and J is TRBJ2-1, with 10 bases lining up with TRBD2. The CDR3 is made up of 15 amino acids. With 3 bases clipped from V and 5 bases from J, the junction kept 4 bases outside the gene matches. CDR1 is LNHNV, CDR2 YYDKDF, per germline (reference sequence). In DNA form, the CDR3 reads TGTGCCACCAGCAGTTGGCTAGCGGGAGACAATGAGCAGTTCTTC. Translation: CATSSWLAGDNEQFF.

The chain employs TRBV30 and TRBJ1-3; D perhaps matches TRBD1 (6 bases). In germline, CDR1 is GTSNPN, CDR2 SVGIG (reference sequence). V dropped 1 base and J dropped 2 bases, with 15 bases sitting between them. The CDR3 covers 16 residues. The CDR3 region is CAWSAAGASTGNTIYF. CDR3 in DNA: TGTGCCTGGAGTGCGGCGGGGGCGTCCACTGGAAACACCATATATTTT.

This clone was observed a single time. Other DNA sequences of this sample code for an identical CDR3. This rearrangement joins TRBV11-2 to TRBJ2-7; D gene unclear. From germline, CDR1 is SGHAT and CDR2 FQNNGV. This CDR3 has 13 amino acids. Trimming took off 3 bases at V and 3 bases at J, with 9 bases between the two ends. CDR3 bases: TGTGCCAGCAGCTTCCGCCGGGTCTACGAGCAGTACTTC. This codes for CASSFRRVYEQYF.

CDR3 amino acids: CASSELQGSLAKNIQYF. The CDR3 DNA sequence: TGTGCCAGCAGCGAGCTGCAGGGGTCATTAGCCAAAAACATTCAGTACTTC. J is TRBJ2-4 and V is TRBV21-1; no DNA check was done on the table's D call, TRBD1. TRBV21-1 is termed a pseudogene. The CDR3 consists of 17 residues.

This chain joins TRBV23-1 and TRBJ2-7; D unresolved. TRBV23-1 is noted as an ORF with a role that remains uncertain. Trimming left V 4 bases short and J 3 bases short, with 13 bases between. The CDR3 is 14 amino acids. CDR3 region: CASSRSWNCYEQYF. CDR3 bases: TGCGCCAGCAGTCGAAGCTGGAACTGCTACGAGCAGTACTTC.

The chain is built from TRBV5-1 and TRBJ2-5, with TRBD1 matching 8 bases. J was trimmed by 3 bases and V by 0 bases; bases with no gene match: 7. This CDR3 has 16 amino acids. CDR1 SGHRS and CDR2 YFSETQ come from the germline V gene. The CDR3 is CASSLEGRGREETQYF. The CDR3 nucleotides read TGCGCCAGCAGCTTGGAGGGCAGGGGGCGCGAAGAGACCCAGTACTTC.

CDR3: CASSSGVWDTQYF. The DNA of the CDR3 is TGTGCCAGCAGTTCCGGGGTTTGGGATACGCAGTATTTT. This chain connects TRBV6-1 to TRBJ2-3; maybe TRBD2 (5 bases). V dropped 5 bases and J dropped 6 bases, with 12 bases sitting between them. This CDR3 has 13 amino acids. Germline CDR1 MNHNS, CDR2 SASEGT.

The chain is built from TRBV19 and TRBJ2-3; maybe TRBD1 (6 bases). The CDR3 has 14 amino acids. V lost 5 bases to trimming and J lost 6 bases, with 15 bases between them. Looked up from germline, CDR1 is LNHDA and CDR2 is SQIVND (reference sequence). The CDR3 DNA is TGTGCCAGTAGTCCGGGACACCCAGGGGATACGCAGTATTTT. Its protein product is CASSPGHPGDTQYF.

This chain joins TRBV18 and TRBJ2-7; TRBD1 matches at 8 bases. The CDR3 is 16 residues long. V was clipped by 4 bases and J by 5 bases; unmatched bases: 13. CDR1 KGHSH and CDR2 LQKENI come from the germline V gene. This CDR3 is CASSRGWDRKTHEQYF. In DNA form, the CDR3 reads TGTGCCAGCTCACGGGGGTGGGACAGGAAGACCCACGAGCAGTACTTC.

The rearrangement joins TRBV7-9 to TRBJ2-1; D call uncertain. The germline gives CDR1 SEHNR, CDR2 FQNEAQ (reference sequence). V lost 5 bases and J lost 9, with 8 bases in between. The CDR3 is 11 amino acids. The CDR3 DNA reads as TGTGCCAGCAGCCCGGCGTCTGAGCAGTTCTTC. Translating gives CASSPASEQFF. Full variable domain (missing parts from reference TRBV7-9 and TRBJ2-1): DTGVSQNPRHKITKRGQNVTFRCDPISEHNRLYWYRQTLGQGPEFLTYFQNEAQLEKSRLLSDRFSAERPKGSFSTLEIQRTEQGDSAMYLCASSPASEQFFGPGTRLTVL.